The entry below gives a single T cell receptor (beta chain) sequence along with its context. The source of the sample is a study of blood T cell repertoires in COVID-19. The assay was immunoSEQ multiplex PCR, and TCRdb's table has in-frame clones only and misses some. The sample lists some 87,000 clones; roughly 86% were seen once. CDR3 length: 19 amino acids. Germline assignment: CDR1 PRHDT and CDR2 FYEKMQ (reference sequence). The V gene end was trimmed by 5 bases and the J gene end by 1 base; junction bases not matched to a gene: 9. The J gene is TRBJ2-1, the V gene TRBV13, with 15 nucleotides matching TRBD2. The source of this sequence is a human donor in a cohort sampled during active COVID-19. Sample: peripheral blood. The CDR3 coding sequence is TGTGCCAGCAGCCCATTGGGACTAGCGGGGGGTAGGTCCTACAATGAGCAGTTCTTC. The encoded protein is CASSPLGLAGGRSYNEQFF.